Presented here are 27 T cell receptor beta chains from one specimen sequenced in a study of spatial heterogeneity in lung cancer (dated by TCRdb to between 2018 and 2021). The library was made by 5' RACE. Sequencing was performed on a NextSeq 500. Clones were called with MiXCR by TCRdb after fastp trimmed the public reads at Q25, and only in-frame beta chains were retained. All rows with the same CDR3 protein become a single entry with the most common DNA and genes. The sample records just under 45,000 distinct CDR3 sequences, about 22% of which are singletons. The ten largest clones capture more than 7% of the sample. The time point label corresponds to: blood at routine non-recurrence follow-up after resection. The sequences come from PBMCs, collected at follow-up. All receptors derive from a female donor with early-stage non-small cell lung cancer.

CDR3 amino acids: CASSIPSGRLYF. The CDR3 DNA reads as TGTGCCAGCAGCATTCCTAGCGGGAGACTGTATTTT. J is TRBJ2-3 and V is TRBV11-2, with TRBD2 identical over 10 bases. V lost 5 bases, J lost 14 bases, and 7 bases stayed unmatched. The CDR3 is 12 amino acids. The germline V gene has CDR1 SGHAT and CDR2 FQNNGV.

The V gene is TRBV10-3, the J gene TRBJ1-6, with D hard to call. CDR1 ENHRY and CDR2 SYGVKD come from the germline V gene. The CDR3 is made up of 14 amino acids. V lost 4 bases to trimming and J lost 14 bases, with 18 bases between them. The CDR3 sequence: CAISGMDAGRSLHF. Here the CDR3 DNA reads TGTGCCATCAGTGGGATGGACGCTGGGCGGTCCCTCCACTTT.

V is TRBV6-2 or TRBV6-3 and J is TRBJ2-7; D may be TRBD1 (5 bases). Germline assignment: CDR1 MNHEY and CDR2 SVGEGT. V lost 6 bases and J lost 3, with 18 bases in between. The CDR3 spans 15 residues. CDR3 in amino acids: CASRQDRNPSYEQYF. The CDR3 bases are TGTGCCAGCAGACAGGACCGCAACCCCAGCTACGAGCAGTACTTC.

The V call is TRBV20-1, the J call TRBJ2-3; D is unclear. Germline lookup yields CDR1 DFQATT and CDR2 SNEGSKA (reference sequence). V dropped 0 bases and J dropped 2 bases, with 6 bases sitting between them. The length of the CDR3 is 13 residues. CDR3 region: CSARDQSTDTQYF. The CDR3, as DNA: TGCAGTGCTAGAGATCAATCCACAGATACGCAGTATTTT.

The J gene is TRBJ2-7, the V gene TRBV9; 12 nucleotides align to TRBD2. Germline V gene lookup returns CDR1 SGDLS and CDR2 YYNGEE. With V trimmed by 3 bases and J by 4 bases, 8 bases remained unmatched. The CDR3 sequence is 16 residues long. The CDR3 DNA reads TGTGCCAGCAGCGCGGGCCTAGCGGGAGGGCTATACGAGCAGTACTTC. Translated: CASSAGLAGGLYEQYF.

A few counts support this clonotype. This chain links TRBV2 with TRBJ2-3, with TRBD1 as a possible D gene (6 bases). The CDR3 contains 14 residues. Germline V gene lookup returns CDR1 SNHLY and CDR2 FYNNEI. CDR3 loop: CATQGMKGWGTQYF. The CDR3 nucleotides read TGTGCTACCCAGGGGATGAAGGGGTGGGGTACGCAGTATTTT.

The sample holds many counts of this clonotype. This chain links TRBV6-5 with TRBJ2-3, with 8 bases identical to TRBD1. Germline trimming cut 7 bases from V and 1 base from J; bases unmatched to any gene: 7. The CDR3 consists of 15 residues. Germline CDR1 is MNHEY and CDR2 is SVGAGI. The CDR3 nucleotides read TGTGCCAGCACTCCAGGGGGCTACGGCACAGATACGCAGTATTTT. It codes for CASTPGGYGTDTQYF.

CDR3 bases: TGCGCCAGCAGCTTGGGTGTGACTGGGGGTTCACCCCTCCACTTT. Residues: CASSLGVTGGSPLHF. The gene calls are TRBV5-1 and TRBJ1-6; a weak D match, TRBD1 (5 bases). Germline loops: CDR1 SGHRS, CDR2 YFSETQ. Between the trimmed V and J ends, which lost 0 bases and 9 bases, there was a span of 13 bases. CDR3 size: 15 residues.

The V gene is TRBV12-3 or TRBV12-4, the J gene TRBJ2-1; 11 bases map to TRBD2. J was trimmed by 10 bases and V by 1 base; bases with no gene match: 6. CDR3 length: 15 amino acids. CDR3: CASSLVAGGPQEQFF. CDR3 nucleotides: TGTGCCAGCAGTTTAGTAGCGGGAGGGCCGCAGGAGCAGTTCTTC.

This clonotype occurred a few times. This chain joins TRBV7-9 and TRBJ1-4; 11 bases match TRBD1. CDR1 SEHNR and CDR2 FQNEAQ come from the germline V gene (reference sequence). The CDR3 consists of 16 residues. V lost 1 base and J lost 7; bases outside the gene matches: 5. Written as DNA, the CDR3 is TGTGCCAGCAGCTTAGGGGACAGGGGGGTTCGTGAAAAACTGTTTTTT. This encodes CASSLGDRGVREKLFF.

This clonotype has more than one count but fewer than ten. Here the CDR3 DNA reads TGTGCCAGCAGCTGGGGGACCTACGAGCAGTACTTC. As protein: CASSWGTYEQYF. The chain joins TRBV11-2 to TRBJ2-7, with D possibly called TRBD1 or TRBD2 (5 bases each). The CDR3 runs to 12 residues. In germline, CDR1 is SGHAT, CDR2 FQNNGV. The V end lost 4 bases, the J end lost 2 bases, and 6 bases lay between the germline ends.

The V and J genes are TRBV7-9 and TRBJ1-2; the match to TRBD1 covers 9 bases. Losses at the gene ends were 6 bases for V and 7 bases for J; bases not matched to a gene: 15. CDR3 size: 16 residues. Germline V gene lookup returns CDR1 SEHNR and CDR2 FQNEAQ (reference sequence). CDR3 residues: CASSFTTGGAGSGYTF. CDR3 DNA sequence: TGTGCCAGCAGTTTTACAACAGGGGGCGCGGGGTCTGGCTACACCTTC.

At least ten counts were recorded for this clonotype. The chain joins TRBV20-1 to TRBJ2-5, with TRBD2 matching over 8 bases. V shed 6 bases, J shed 5 bases, and the junction held 11 bases outside the gene matches. The CDR3 is 14 residues long. Germline V gives CDR1 DFQATT, CDR2 SNEGSKA (reference sequence). CDR3 nucleotide sequence: TGCAGTGCGCAGTTAGCGGGATTGCGGGAGACCCAGTACTTC. Protein product: CSAQLAGLRETQYF.

This clonotype showed up just a few times. The rearrangement joins TRBV18 to TRBJ2-5; D possibly matches TRBD1 or TRBD2 (6 bases each). The CDR3 covers 17 residues. Germline V gene sequence: CDR1 KGHSH, CDR2 LQKENI. The V end lost 0 bases, the J end lost 3 bases, and 17 bases lay between the germline ends. CDR3 nucleotides: TGTGCCAGCTCACCACCGTCGGGCTACAGGGAGGAAGAGACCCAGTACTTC. Translating gives CASSPPSGYREEETQYF.

The sample holds a few counts of this clonotype. CDR3 loop: CASSPGRTGANVLTF. The DNA for the CDR3 is TGTGCCAGCTCACCGGGAAGGACTGGGGCCAACGTCCTGACTTTC. The chain is built from TRBV18 and TRBJ2-6, with D hard to call. Germline lookup yields CDR1 KGHSH and CDR2 LQKENI. The germline V and J ends were trimmed by 3 bases and 2 bases, with 8 bases remaining between them. CDR3 length: 15 residues.

The chain carries TRBV10-3 and TRBJ1-1, with D maybe TRBD1 (5 bases). V lost 6 bases and J 5 bases, leaving 10 bases between the germline ends. This CDR3 has 12 amino acids. In germline, CDR1 is ENHRY, CDR2 SYGVKD. The CDR3 bases are TGTGCCATCAGGCGAGGGGAGACTGAAGCTTTCTTT. This codes for CAIRRGETEAFF.

The chain joins TRBV4-1 to TRBJ2-5; 11 nucleotides align to TRBD2. CDR1 is MGHRA and CDR2 is YSYEKL in the germline V gene. The V segment lost 2 bases and the J segment 0 bases; nucleotides outside the gene matches: 8. The CDR3 has 18 residues. The DNA of the CDR3 is TGCGCCAGCAGCCAATTCCCTAGCGGGAGGTTTTACCAAGAGACCCAGTACTTC. This encodes CASSQFPSGRFYQETQYF.

This clonotype has at least ten counts. The chain has TRBV20-1 and TRBJ1-2; 7 bases map to TRBD1. Per the germline V gene, CDR1 is DFQATT and CDR2 is SNEGSKA (reference sequence). The CDR3 is 13 amino acids. V lost 6 bases, J lost 6 bases, and 10 bases stayed unmatched. CDR3 in amino acids: CSASRTGSHGYTF. Here the CDR3 DNA reads TGCAGTGCCTCGCGGACAGGCTCGCATGGCTACACCTTC.

This clonotype was counted at least ten times. The CDR3 DNA reads as TGTGCCAGCAGCGCTGCCAACCCCTACTCTGGAAACACCATATATTTT. Protein sequence: CASSAANPYSGNTIYF. This chain uses TRBV9 with TRBJ1-3; no clear D gene. The germline V gene has CDR1 SGDLS and CDR2 YYNGEE. V was trimmed by 3 bases and J by 0 bases, leaving 13 bases between them. The CDR3 has 16 residues.

This chain uses TRBV18 with TRBJ2-1, with 9 bases lining up with TRBD1. Trimming took 4 bases from V and 1 from J; bases not matched to a gene: 8. CDR3 length: 17 residues. CDR1 is KGHSH and CDR2 is LQKENI in the germline V gene. DNA of the CDR3: TGTGCCAGCTCACAGGGACAGGGACGAAGGTCCTACAATGAGCAGTTCTTC. Protein product: CASSQGQGRRSYNEQFF.

The chain recombines TRBV20-1 with TRBJ2-7; TRBD2 matches 15 bases. Germline assignment: CDR1 DFQATT and CDR2 SNEGSKA (reference sequence). The CDR3 extends over 17 amino acids. V shed 6 bases, J shed 2 bases, and the junction held 11 bases outside the gene matches. CDR3 sequence reads: CSATRTSGRASAYEQYF. For the CDR3, the DNA is TGCAGTGCCACTCGGACTAGCGGGAGGGCCTCGGCCTACGAGCAGTACTTC.

The chain recombines TRBV4-1 with TRBJ2-7; 12 nucleotides align to TRBD2. Germline V lookup: CDR1 MGHRA, CDR2 YSYEKL. The CDR3 covers 17 residues. V lost 1 base to trimming and J lost 6 bases; unmatched junction nucleotides: 10. CDR3 sequence: CASSQVRLAGAVGEQYF. For the CDR3, the DNA is TGCGCCAGCAGCCAAGTTAGACTAGCGGGAGCTGTTGGCGAGCAGTACTTC.

V gene TRBV11-2 combines with J gene TRBJ2-1; maybe TRBD1 (5 bases). The ends were cut back, 1 base at V and 7 bases at J, with 11 bases in the middle. The CDR3 runs 14 residues. CDR1 is SGHAT, CDR2 FQNNGV, per germline. Here the CDR3 reads CASSLGGSYNEQFF. Written as DNA, the CDR3 is TGTGCCAGCAGCTTAGGGGGCTCTTATAATGAGCAGTTCTTC. The full variable domain, its missing parts supplied by reference TRBV11-2 and TRBJ2-1, is EAGVAQSPRYKIIEKRQSVAFWCNPISGHATLYWYQQILGQGPKLLIQFQNNGVVDDSQLPKDRFSAERLKGVDSTLKIQPAKLEDSAVYLCASSLGGSYNEQFFGPGTRLTVL.

This clonotype has a handful of counts. The V call is TRBV4-1, the J call TRBJ1-5; D is undetermined. Between the trimmed V and J ends, which lost 3 bases and 6 bases, there was a span of 9 bases. Germline CDR1 is MGHRA and CDR2 is YSYEKL. This CDR3 has 13 amino acids. The CDR3: CASSHETLQPQHF. The CDR3 DNA follows: TGCGCCAGCAGCCACGAGACTCTTCAGCCCCAGCATTTT.

In regard to this clonotype: Being one base from a much bigger clone, this may be a read error. The genes are TRBV20-1 and TRBJ2-1, with D perhaps matching TRBD1 or TRBD2 (5 bases each). There are 15 residues in the CDR3. Germline assignment: CDR1 DFQATT and CDR2 SNEGSKA (reference sequence). The V end lost 0 bases, the J end lost 9 bases, and 18 bases lay between the germline ends. As DNA, the CDR3 is TGCAGTGCTAGAGATGGGGCTAGCTACCGTTGTGAGCAGTTCTTC. Amino acid sequence: CSARDGASYRCEQFF.

The rearrangement joins TRBV5-1 to TRBJ2-1, with D tentatively TRBD2 (5 bases). The germline CDR1 and CDR2 sequences are SGHRS and YFSETQ. V was trimmed by 3 bases and J by 4 bases, leaving 14 bases between them. This CDR3 has 15 amino acids. The CDR3: CASSYRGEPYNEQFF. The CDR3 DNA follows: TGCGCCAGCAGCTATCGTGGGGAGCCGTACAATGAGCAGTTCTTC.

Ten or more counts support this clonotype. This chain links TRBV6-1 with TRBJ2-1, with no clear D. Trimming shortened V by 6 bases and J by 8 bases, and 11 bases separated the two germline ends. CDR1 is MNHNS, CDR2 SASEGT, per germline. The CDR3 covers 12 residues. CDR3 DNA sequence: TGTGCCAGCAGCATTAGTTGGGATGAGCAGTTCTTC. It specifies CASSISWDEQFF.